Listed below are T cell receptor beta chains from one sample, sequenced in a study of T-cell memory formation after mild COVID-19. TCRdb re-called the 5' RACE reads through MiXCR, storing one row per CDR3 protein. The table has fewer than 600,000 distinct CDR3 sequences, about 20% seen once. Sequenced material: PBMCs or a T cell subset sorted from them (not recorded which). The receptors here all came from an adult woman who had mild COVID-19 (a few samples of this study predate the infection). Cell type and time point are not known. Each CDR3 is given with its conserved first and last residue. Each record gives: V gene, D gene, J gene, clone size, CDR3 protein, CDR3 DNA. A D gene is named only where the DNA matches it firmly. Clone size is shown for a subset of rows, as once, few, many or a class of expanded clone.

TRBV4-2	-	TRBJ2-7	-	CASSQDASAAGLPSYEQYF	TGTGCCAGCAGCCAAGATGCTAGCGCCGCGGGACTCCCGTCCTACGAGCAGTACTTC
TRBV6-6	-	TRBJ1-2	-	CASSYSMDPRNYGYTF	TGTGCCAGCAGTTACTCTATGGACCCCCGTAACTATGGCTACACCTTC
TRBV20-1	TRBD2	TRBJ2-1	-	CSAEKREVRNEQFF	TGCAGTGCTGAAAAGCGGGAGGTCAGAAATGAGCAGTTCTTC
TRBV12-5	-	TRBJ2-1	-	CASGDTTVPSYNEQFF	TGTGCTAGTGGTGACACGACCGTTCCCTCCTACAATGAGCAGTTCTTC
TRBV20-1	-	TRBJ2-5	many	CSASFGSQETQYF	TGCAGTGCTAGCTTTGGCAGCCAAGAGACCCAGTACTTC
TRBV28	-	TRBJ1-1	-	CASSSPMTVRAFF	TGTGCCAGCAGTTCCCCAATGACAGTCAGGGCTTTCTTT
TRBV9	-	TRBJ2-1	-	CASSVVVAETYNEQFF	TGTGCCAGCAGCGTAGTAGTGGCGGAGACCTACAATGAGCAGTTCTTC
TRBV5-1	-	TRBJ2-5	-	CASSLERRETQYF	TGCGCCAGCAGCTTGGAGAGGAGGGAGACCCAGTACTTC
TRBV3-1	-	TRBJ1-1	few	CASSQRGLGTEAFF	TGTGCCAGCAGCCAACGGGGGTTGGGTACTGAAGCTTTCTTT
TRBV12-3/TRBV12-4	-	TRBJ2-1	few	CASSPFTSSPEQFF	TGTGCCAGCAGTCCCTTCACTAGCTCGCCTGAGCAGTTCTTC
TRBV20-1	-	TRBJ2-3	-	CSATGGTGRTDTQYF	TGCAGTGCAACTGGGGGCACAGGTCGCACAGATACGCAGTATTTT
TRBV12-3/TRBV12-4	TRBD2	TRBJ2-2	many	CASSLSGSGTGELFF	TGTGCCAGCAGTCTTAGCGGGAGTGGCACCGGGGAGCTGTTTTTT
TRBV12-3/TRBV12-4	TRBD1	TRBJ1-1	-	CASSLTGSQEAFF	TGTGCCAGCAGTCTGACAGGGTCTCAAGAAGCTTTCTTT
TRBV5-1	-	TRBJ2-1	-	CASRTTGPFSYNEQFF	TGCGCCAGCAGGACGACAGGTCCTTTCAGTTACAATGAGCAGTTCTTC
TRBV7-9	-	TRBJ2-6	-	CASSLRAGSGANVLTF	TGTGCCAGCAGCCTACGGGCCGGCTCTGGGGCCAACGTCCTGACTTTC
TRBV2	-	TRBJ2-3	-	CASNAGLSTDTQYF	TGTGCCAGCAATGCGGGACTCAGCACAGATACGCAGTATTTT
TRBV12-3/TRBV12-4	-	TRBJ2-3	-	CASSSIGTQYF	TGTGCCAGCAGCAGTATAGGTACGCAGTATTTT
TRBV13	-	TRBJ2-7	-	CASSLGTDTYEQYF	TGTGCCAGCAGCTTAGGGACTGATACCTACGAGCAGTACTTC
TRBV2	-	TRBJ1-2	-	CASSEWGRPYGYTF	TGTGCCAGCAGTGAATGGGGCAGGCCCTATGGCTACACCTTC
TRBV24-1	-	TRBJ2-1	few	CATSSVNGNEQFF	TGTGCCACCAGTTCCGTGAATGGCAATGAGCAGTTCTTC
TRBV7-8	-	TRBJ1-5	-	CASSLGVGDNQPQHF	TGTGCCAGCAGCTTAGGAGTCGGGGACAATCAGCCCCAGCATTTT
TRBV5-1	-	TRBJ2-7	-	CASSLIQGIPLSYEQYF	TGCGCCAGCAGCTTGATACAGGGAATACCACTATCCTACGAGCAGTACTTC
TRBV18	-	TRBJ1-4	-	CASSLTRGDRNEKLFF	TGTGCCAGCTCACTTACCCGGGGGGACCGAAATGAAAAACTGTTTTTT
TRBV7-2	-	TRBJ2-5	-	CASNQGQGPQETQYF	TGTGCCAGCAACCAGGGCCAGGGGCCCCAAGAGACCCAGTACTTC
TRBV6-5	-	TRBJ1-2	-	CASRARTEYYGYTF	TGTGCCAGCAGGGCGCGGACAGAGTACTATGGCTACACCTTC
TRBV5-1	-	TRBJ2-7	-	CASTWRSGHYEQYF	TGCGCCAGCACCTGGAGGAGTGGGCACTACGAGCAGTACTTC
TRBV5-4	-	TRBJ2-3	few	CASSPHKGDTQYF	TGTGCCAGCAGCCCGCACAAGGGAGATACGCAGTATTTT
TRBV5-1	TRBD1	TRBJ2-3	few	CASTNRGSTDTQYF	TGCGCCAGCACCAACAGGGGGAGCACAGATACGCAGTATTTT
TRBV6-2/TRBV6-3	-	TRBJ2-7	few	CASSPLDEAYEQYF	TGTGCCAGCAGTCCCCTGGACGAAGCCTACGAGCAGTACTTC
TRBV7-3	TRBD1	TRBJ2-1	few	CASSNPGQGANEQFF	TGTGCCAGCAGCAATCCGGGACAGGGGGCAAATGAGCAGTTCTTC
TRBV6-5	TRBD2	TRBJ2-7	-	CASSPRTSGSNEQYF	TGTGCCAGCAGTCCCCGGACTAGCGGGAGCAACGAGCAGTACTTC
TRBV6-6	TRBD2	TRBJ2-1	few	CVGREGPGLNEQFF	TGTGTCGGGCGGGAGGGCCCCGGACTGAATGAGCAGTTCTTC
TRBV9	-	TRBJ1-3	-	CASSVGGGSGNTIYF	TGTGCCAGCAGCGTAGGAGGAGGCTCTGGAAACACCATATATTTT
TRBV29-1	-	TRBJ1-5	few	CSVGVQGQQPQHF	TGCAGCGTGGGAGTCCAGGGGCAGCAGCCCCAGCATTTT
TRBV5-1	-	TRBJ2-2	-	CASSRPQGTGELFF	TGCGCCAGCAGCAGACCACAGGGAACCGGGGAGCTGTTTTTT
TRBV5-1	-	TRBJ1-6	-	CASTLRDGNSPLHF	TGCGCCAGCACACTAAGGGACGGCAATTCACCCCTCCACTTT
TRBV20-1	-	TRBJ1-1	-	CSFFGRFEAFF	TGCAGTTTCTTTGGGAGATTCGAAGCTTTCTTT
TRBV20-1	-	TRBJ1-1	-	CSASRATEAFF	TGCAGTGCTAGTAGGGCGACTGAAGCTTTCTTT
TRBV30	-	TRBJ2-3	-	CAWTTGGTQYF	TGTGCCTGGACGACGGGTGGTACGCAGTATTTT
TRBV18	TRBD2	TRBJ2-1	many	CASSPLAGGPRNNNEQFF	TGTGCCAGCTCACCACTAGCGGGGGGCCCCCGCAACAACAATGAGCAGTTCTTC
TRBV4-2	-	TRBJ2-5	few	CASSQGRTGVIQGETQYF	TGTGCCAGCAGCCAAGGGCGAACGGGAGTCATACAGGGAGAGACCCAGTACTTC
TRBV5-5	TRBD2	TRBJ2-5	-	CASSLITGTMQETQYF	TGTGCCAGCAGCTTGATAACCGGGACTATGCAAGAGACCCAGTACTTC
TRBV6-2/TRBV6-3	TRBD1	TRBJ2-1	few	CASSYSDRGRSHNNEQFF	TGTGCCAGCAGTTACTCTGACAGGGGGCGCTCACATAACAATGAGCAGTTCTTC
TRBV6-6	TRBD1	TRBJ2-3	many	CASSWGQSTDTQYF	TGTGCCAGCAGTTGGGGACAGAGCACAGATACGCAGTATTTT
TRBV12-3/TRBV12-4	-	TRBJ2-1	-	CASSLRSWGEVYNEQFF	TGTGCCAGCAGCCTACGCTCATGGGGGGAAGTCTACAATGAGCAGTTCTTC
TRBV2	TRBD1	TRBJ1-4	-	CASRTEAGTGNEKLFF	TGTGCCAGCAGGACGGAAGCCGGGACAGGGAATGAAAAACTGTTTTTT
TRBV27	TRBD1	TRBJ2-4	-	CASSLDRGLAKNIQYF	TGTGCCAGCAGTTTAGACAGGGGGTTAGCCAAAAACATTCAGTACTTC
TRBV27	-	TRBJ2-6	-	CASSTRGRGSGANVLTF	TGTGCCAGCAGCACCCGGGGGCGAGGCTCTGGGGCCAACGTCCTGACTTTC
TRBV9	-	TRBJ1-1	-	CASSVGTGGEKAFF	TGTGCCAGCAGCGTAGGTACAGGTGGGGAAAAAGCTTTCTTT
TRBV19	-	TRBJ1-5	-	CASSITGHRFLLNQPQHF	TGTGCCAGTAGTATCACAGGGCACCGGTTCCTTCTCAATCAGCCCCAGCATTTT
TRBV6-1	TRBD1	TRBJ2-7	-	CASSENRGNEQYF	TGTGCCAGCAGTGAGAACAGGGGCAACGAGCAGTACTTC
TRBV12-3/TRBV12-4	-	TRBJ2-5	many	CASSPSVTQYF	TGTGCCAGCAGCCCTTCGGTGACCCAGTACTTC
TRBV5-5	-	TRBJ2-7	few	CASSLASGAQYEQYF	TGTGCCAGCAGCTTGGCCTCGGGGGCCCAATACGAGCAGTACTTC
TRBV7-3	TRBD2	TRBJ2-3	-	CASSLAGGPRSTQYF	TGTGCCAGCAGCTTGGCGGGAGGCCCCCGTAGTACGCAGTATTTT
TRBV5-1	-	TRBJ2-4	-	CASSLFGAEAKNIQYF	TGCGCCAGCAGCTTATTCGGGGCCGAAGCCAAAAACATTCAGTACTTC